These 22 T cell receptor beta chains share one sample of origin, sequenced in a study of cytomegalovirus exposure and HLA in healthy donors. The PCR had 60 Vbeta and 13 Jbeta primers. Assay used: immunoSEQ multiplex PCR; TCRdb lists only in-frame clones, some missing. Among 150,000 to 200,000 clones listed, approximately 71% were seen once. The sample comprised PBMCs. All receptors come from a young woman in good health and CMV-seropositive.

The rearrangement joins TRBV25-1 to TRBJ1-5, with D maybe TRBD1 (6 bases). Per the germline V gene, CDR1 is MGHDK and CDR2 is SYGVNS. The CDR3 consists of 14 residues. V was shortened by 3 bases and J by 4 bases, with 10 bases between the two germline ends. Here the CDR3 reads CASSDTQGNQPQHF. Here the CDR3 DNA reads TGTGCCAGCAGTGATACCCAGGGGAATCAGCCCCAGCATTTT.

The V gene is TRBV18, the J gene TRBJ2-7, with D possibly being TRBD1 (5 bases). The CDR3 is made up of 14 amino acids. The V end lost 5 bases, the J end lost 2 bases, and 13 bases lay between the germline ends. In germline, CDR1 is KGHSH, CDR2 LQKENI. CDR3 DNA sequence: TGTGCCAGCTCAGGGGTACAGGACCCCTACGAGCAGTACTTC. Amino acid sequence: CASSGVQDPYEQYF. The full variable domain, rest sourced from reference TRBV18 and TRBJ2-7, is NAGVMQNPRHLVRRRGQEARLRCSPMKGHSHVYWYRQLPEEGLKFMVYLQKENIIDESGMPKERFSAEFPKEGPSILRIQQVVRGDSAAYFCASSGVQDPYEQYFGPGTRLTVT.

This clone was detected once. The rearrangement links TRBV6-1 to TRBJ1-4; D is undetermined. Germline V gene data show CDR1 as MNHNS and CDR2 as SASEGT. Trimming pared 7 bases from V and 2 bases from J, leaving 8 bases between. The CDR3 runs to 13 residues. The CDR3 region is CASIASTNEKLFF. CDR3 nucleotide sequence: TGTGCCAGCATCGCGAGCACTAATGAAAAACTGTTTTTT.

This clone was counted between two and nine times. The chain employs TRBV2 and TRBJ2-1, with 8 bases identical to TRBD2. The CDR3 contains 15 residues. The germline gives CDR1 SNHLY, CDR2 FYNNEI. The junction had 5 bases not matched to a gene; V was cut back by 2 bases and J by 5 bases. The CDR3 is CASSEQGLDNNEQFF. CDR3 DNA sequence: TGTGCCAGCAGTGAACAGGGACTAGATAACAATGAGCAGTTCTTC. The full variable domain, completed using reference TRBV2 and TRBJ2-1, is EPEVTQTPSHQVTQMGQEVILRCVPISNHLYFYWYRQILGQKVEFLVSFYNNEISEKSEIFDDQFSVERPDGSNFTLKIRSTKLEDSAMYFCASSEQGLDNNEQFFGPGTRLTVL.

The rearrangement links TRBV5-4 to TRBJ1-2; D uncertain. Germline V gene data show CDR1 as SGHNT and CDR2 as YYREEE (reference sequence). Trimming removed 2 bases from V and 0 bases from J, with 11 bases in between. The CDR3 length is 15 residues. The CDR3, as DNA: TGTGCCAGCAGCTTCTTAGGCAGGACTAACTATGGCTACACCTTC. It codes for CASSFLGRTNYGYTF. The full variable domain, in which reference TRBV5-4 and TRBJ1-2 provide the parts outside the CDR3, is ETGVTQSPTHLIKTRGQQVTLRCSSQSGHNTVSWYQQALGQGPQFIFQYYREEENGRGNFPPRFSGLQFPNYSSELNVNALELDDSALYLCASSFLGRTNYGYTFGSGTRLTVV.

The chain employs TRBV7-8 and TRBJ2-5; 8 bases agree with TRBD2. Germline CDR1 is SGHVS and CDR2 is FQNEAQ. The CDR3 totals 18 residues. The V gene end was trimmed by 5 bases and the J gene end by 1 base; junction bases not matched to a gene: 15. The CDR3 DNA reads TGTGCCAGCAGCGCACGGGGGGGCGCGAATCAGCCCCAAGAGACCCAGTACTTC. Residues: CASSARGGANQPQETQYF.

This clone was picked up a small number of times. The V call is TRBV27, the J call TRBJ2-1; D unresolved. V was shortened by 9 bases and J by 0 bases, with 12 bases between the two germline ends. Germline V gene lookup returns CDR1 MNHEY and CDR2 SMNVEV (reference sequence). The CDR3 is made up of 14 amino acids. This CDR3 reads CASLKRGSYNEQFF. CDR3 sequence (DNA): TGTGCCAGTCTTAAAAGAGGCTCCTACAATGAGCAGTTCTTC.

The CDR3 sequence is CASSIAGDRAFSGANVLTF. In nucleotides, the CDR3 is TGTGCCAGTAGTATAGCAGGGGACAGGGCCTTCTCTGGGGCCAACGTCCTGACTTTC. The chain couples TRBV19 to TRBJ2-6; 9 bases agree with TRBD1. This CDR3 has 19 residues. CDR1 and CDR2 from the germline V gene are LNHDA and SQIVND (reference sequence). V shed 1 base, J shed 0 bases, and the junction held 7 bases outside the gene matches.

V gene TRBV5-1 combines with J gene TRBJ2-2; possible D gene TRBD2, 5 bases. The CDR3 extends over 14 amino acids. Germline values: CDR1 SGHRS, CDR2 YFSETQ. The V gene lost 0 bases and the J gene lost 7 bases, with 10 bases spanning the gap. CDR3 sequence: CASSLVSRDGELFF. The DNA of the CDR3 is TGCGCCAGCAGCTTGGTATCGAGGGACGGGGAGCTGTTTTTT. Full variable domain (rest looked up from reference TRBV5-1 and TRBJ2-2): KAGVTQTPRYLIKTRGQQVTLSCSPISGHRSVSWYQQTPGQGLQFLFEYFSETQRNKGNFPGRFSGRQFSNSRSEMNVSTLELGDSALYLCASSLVSRDGELFFGEGSRLTVL.

The chain combines TRBV15 with TRBJ2-1; 11 nucleotides line up with TRBD2. In germline, CDR1 is LNHNV, CDR2 YYDKDF (reference sequence). The CDR3 contains 16 residues. V lost 5 bases to trimming and J lost 10 bases; unmatched junction nucleotides: 13. This CDR3 is CATSPGGLAGGGEQFF. Written as DNA, the CDR3 is TGTGCCACCAGCCCTGGTGGGCTAGCGGGAGGAGGAGAGCAGTTCTTC.

V gene TRBV13 combines with J gene TRBJ2-3; 8 bases match TRBD2. The germline V gene has CDR1 PRHDT and CDR2 FYEKMQ (reference sequence). There are 15 residues in the CDR3. V shed 2 bases, J shed 2 bases, and the junction held 3 bases outside the gene matches. The CDR3 sequence: CASSLQAGATDTQYF. CDR3 nucleotide sequence: TGTGCCAGCAGCTTACAAGCGGGGGCCACAGATACGCAGTATTTT.

The rearrangement links TRBV18 to TRBJ1-2; the D is unclear. The V gene's germline CDR1 is KGHSH and CDR2 LQKENI. V was cut by 3 bases and J by 0 bases, with 11 bases left in between. This CDR3 region has 15 residues. The CDR3 spells CASSPNEASNYGYTF. CDR3 nucleotides: TGTGCCAGCTCACCCAACGAGGCGTCTAACTATGGCTACACCTTC. Full variable domain (remainder filled in from reference TRBV18 and TRBJ1-2): NAGVMQNPRHLVRRRGQEARLRCSPMKGHSHVYWYRQLPEEGLKFMVYLQKENIIDESGMPKERFSAEFPKEGPSILRIQQVVRGDSAAYFCASSPNEASNYGYTFGSGTRLTVV.

The DNA of the CDR3 is TGCGCCAGCAGTGGGCAGGGGCCTAACTACAATGAGCAGTTCTTC. This translates into CASSGQGPNYNEQFF. The V and J genes are TRBV10-2 and TRBJ2-1; maybe TRBD1 (6 bases). This CDR3 has 15 residues. V lost 4 bases, J lost 3 bases, and 13 bases lay in between. Germline CDR1 is WSHSY and CDR2 is SAAADI.

The chain employs TRBV27 and TRBJ2-1; the D gene is possibly TRBD2 (5 bases). Germline values: CDR1 MNHEY, CDR2 SMNVEV (reference sequence). The CDR3 consists of 14 residues. V lost 6 bases and J 8 bases, leaving 17 bases between the germline ends. The CDR3 loop reads CASSFGLNFHEQFF. The CDR3 DNA sequence: TGTGCCAGCAGCTTCGGACTCAATTTCCATGAGCAGTTCTTC.

The chain is built from TRBV5-1 and TRBJ2-7, with D possibly being TRBD1 (5 bases). V lost 4 bases to trimming and J lost 11 bases, with 19 bases between them. Germline CDR1 is SGHRS and CDR2 is YFSETQ. The length of the CDR3 is 13 residues. CDR3 residues: CASSLTRDLKEYF. The CDR3 DNA reads TGCGCCAGCAGCCTGACCAGGGATTTAAAGGAGTACTTC.

The chain joins TRBV7-2 to TRBJ1-6, with TRBD1 matching over 7 bases. The V and J ends lost 5 bases and 11 bases, in that order; junction bases with no gene match: 0. CDR1 is SGHTA and CDR2 is FQGNSA in the germline V gene. This CDR3 is built from 11 residues. CDR3 in amino acids: CASSRGPPLHF. The CDR3 bases are TGTGCCAGCAGCAGGGGGCCACCCCTCCACTTT.

V gene TRBV6-1 combines with J gene TRBJ2-7, with D tentatively TRBD1 (6 bases). In germline, CDR1 is MNHNS, CDR2 SASEGT. CDR3 length: 12 residues. Trimming shortened V by 11 bases and J by 1 base, and 12 bases separated the two germline ends. The CDR3 protein is CAYSGQSYEQYF. CDR3 DNA: TGTGCCTATAGTGGACAGTCCTACGAGCAGTACTTC.

This clone was seen a few times. CDR3: CASSVVSRGPRDDYYGYTF. In nucleotides, the CDR3 is TGTGCCAGCAGCGTAGTTTCCAGAGGGCCCCGCGATGACTACTATGGCTACACCTTC. This sequence joins TRBV9 and TRBJ1-2; D is unclear. Germline V gene sequence: CDR1 SGDLS, CDR2 YYNGEE. Between the trimmed V and J ends, which lost 0 bases and 3 bases, there was a span of 24 bases. The CDR3 extends over 19 amino acids.

The chain links TRBV6-1 to TRBJ2-7, with 8 bases that match TRBD2. Germline-derived CDR1 and CDR2 are MNHNS and SASEGT. V shed 6 bases, J shed 1 base, and the junction held 8 bases outside the gene matches. The CDR3 spans 15 residues. CDR3 nucleotides: TGTGCCAGCAGGCGGGAGGTATCAATGTCCTACGAGCAGTACTTC. Translation: CASRREVSMSYEQYF.

The chain employs TRBV2 and TRBJ1-2; 9 bases match TRBD1. V trimming: 6 bases; J trimming: 7 bases; junction bases outside the gene matches: 9. Germline-derived CDR1 and CDR2 are SNHLY and FYNNEI. The CDR3 totals 14 residues. CDR3 nucleotide sequence: TGTGCCAGCAGGCAGGACAGGGGTTGGCGTGGCTACACCTTC. Translating gives CASRQDRGWRGYTF.

This rearrangement joins TRBV10-3 to TRBJ2-1; D possibly corresponds to TRBD2 (5 bases). The germline V gene has CDR1 ENHRY and CDR2 SYGVKD. The V end lost 4 bases, the J end lost 6 bases, and 13 bases lay between the germline ends. CDR3 length: 14 residues. CDR3 amino acids: CAISGWELSNEQFF. In DNA, the CDR3 is TGTGCCATCAGTGGGTGGGAGCTTAGCAATGAGCAGTTCTTC.

The rearrangement uses TRBV6-5 and TRBJ1-2; 7 bases fit TRBD1. Germline V gives CDR1 MNHEY, CDR2 SVGAGI. With V trimmed by 6 bases and J by 0 bases, 7 bases remained unmatched. CDR3 length equals 15 residues. In DNA form, the CDR3 reads TGTGCCAGCAGGGGCCGGGACAGAGCTAACTATGGCTACACCTTC. It translates to CASRGRDRANYGYTF.